Below, 10 T cell receptor beta chains from the same sample are listed, as sequenced in a study of tumor-infiltrating lymphocytes in primary liver carcinoma. Both RNA and DNA were isolated together from roughly 20-30 mg of bulk tissue that had not been sorted. The template, 500 ng total RNA, yielded TCR beta cDNA made with a constant-region primer. Modified slightly, ARM-PCR produced TCR beta libraries over three nested multiplex PCR rounds. Use of TRBV1-TRBV30 forward primers with a C-beta reverse primer characterized the first two PCR rounds, which lasted about 9 cycles each. MiXCR, run by TCRdb on the multiplex PCR reads, gives a single entry per CDR3 protein. The table shows more than 50,000 distinct CDR3 sequences, with about 80% occurring only once. Sequenced: liver tumor tissue from sampling region 2. Subset specified: tumor region T2, inferior pole. These receptors all stem from a man aged 40-50 years with primary liver carcinoma and hepatitis B virus infection.

V usage is TRBV12-3 or TRBV12-4 and J usage is TRBJ2-7; weak D call: TRBD1 (5 bases). CDR3 size: 11 residues. V was trimmed by 11 bases and J by 6 bases, leaving 14 bases between them. The CDR3 region has the DNA TGTGCCGCCTCAGTGGGGCGCGAGCAGTACTTC. Its protein is CAASVGREQYF.

To note about this clonotype: The conserved phenylalanine or tryptophan is not found at the CDR3 terminus, so this likely reflects a read error. The V call is TRBV6-1, the J call TRBJ2-2, with 10 bases identical to TRBD2. Germline values: CDR1 MNHNS, CDR2 SASEGT. This CDR3 region has 16 residues. The CDR3 DNA is TGTGTCAGCGGGGGACTAGCGAGCGCGAACACCGGGGAGCTGTTTTTG. Amino acid sequence: CVSGGLASANTGELFL.

Note on this clonotype: At one end, the junction sequence differs from germline, possibly due to a read error. CDR3: CSDETQLGETQYF. The CDR3 nucleotides are TGCAGCGATGAAACACAGTTGGGGGAGACCCAGTACTTC. The V and J genes are TRBV29-1 and TRBJ2-5; D is unclear. CDR3 size: 13 residues. CDR1 is SQVTM, CDR2 ANQGSEA, per germline.

About this clonotype itself: Given the absence of the conserved phenylalanine or tryptophan at the CDR3 end, a read error is likely. Because the CDR3's place on the DNA is in doubt, the DNA is left out and the CDR3 is given as listed by TCRdb. This rearrangement joins TRBV29-1 to TRBJ2-5; TRBD2, the table's D call, lacks a check against the DNA. Germline V gene data show CDR1 as SQVTM and CDR2 as ANQGSEA. The CDR3 extends over 13 residues, inclusive of both ends. The CDR3: CSVGGRAAEIQNL.

To note about this clonotype: One end of the junction varies from germline; a read error may be responsible. The rearrangement links TRBV24-1 to TRBJ2-1, with TRBD2 as a possible D gene (5 bases). Germline values: CDR1 KGHDR, CDR2 SFDVKD. This CDR3 contains 15 residues. The CDR3 nucleotides read TGTGCCACCAGTAATTTAGGCGCTAGCCCCAATGAGCAGTTCTTC. This sequence encodes CATSNLGASPNEQFF.

This clonotype was seen at least ten times. The rearrangement uses TRBV30 and TRBJ2-5, with a weak D call TRBD2 (6 bases). V was trimmed by 4 bases and J by 5 bases, leaving 17 bases between them. CDR3 length equals 14 residues. Germline CDR1 GTSNPN, CDR2 SVGIG (reference sequence). The CDR3 coding sequence is TGTGCCTGGACGGTCGGGAGCTTGTGGGAGACCCAGTACTTC. Translated: CAWTVGSLWETQYF.

On this clonotype: A much larger clone differs from this one at a single base, so this may be a read error. This chain links TRBV28 with TRBJ2-7; D is uncertain. The CDR3 extends over 14 amino acids. Trimming removed 11 bases at V and 0 bases at J, with 17 bases between. Germline loops: CDR1 MDHEN, CDR2 SYDVKM. CDR3 nucleotide sequence: TGTGCCGGCATGGGGAAACGATCCTCCTACGAGCAGTACTTC. Protein product: CAGMGKRSSYEQYF.

About this clonotype itself: An end of the junction differs from the germline gene, which may be a read error. V is TRBV11-2 and J is TRBJ2-7; D not resolved. The CDR3 covers 13 residues. Germline V lookup: CDR1 SGHAT, CDR2 FQNNGV. DNA for the CDR3: TGTGCCAGCAGCTATGATAGCACCTACGAGGAGTATTTC. Translating it yields CASSYDSTYEEYF.

This clonotype has a handful of counts. CDR3 sequence reads: CTSSLWTGMKAGANVLTF. CDR3 nucleotides: TGTACTAGCAGTCTTTGGACAGGAATGAAAGCTGGGGCCAACGTCCTGACTTTC. This chain connects TRBV6-5 to TRBJ2-6; D perhaps matches TRBD1 (7 bases). Germline CDR1 is MNHEY and CDR2 is SVGAGI. The CDR3 length is 18 residues.

Comment on this clonotype: One end of the junction is discordant with germline, which a read error may explain. The CDR3, as DNA: TGTGCCGGCAGTTTAGATTTTCTGGTGACCCAGTACTTC. Translated, it gives CAGSLDFLVTQYF. This chain links TRBV11-2 with TRBJ2-5, with unresolved D. Germline V gene sequence: CDR1 SGHAT, CDR2 FQNNGV. This CDR3 has 13 amino acids.